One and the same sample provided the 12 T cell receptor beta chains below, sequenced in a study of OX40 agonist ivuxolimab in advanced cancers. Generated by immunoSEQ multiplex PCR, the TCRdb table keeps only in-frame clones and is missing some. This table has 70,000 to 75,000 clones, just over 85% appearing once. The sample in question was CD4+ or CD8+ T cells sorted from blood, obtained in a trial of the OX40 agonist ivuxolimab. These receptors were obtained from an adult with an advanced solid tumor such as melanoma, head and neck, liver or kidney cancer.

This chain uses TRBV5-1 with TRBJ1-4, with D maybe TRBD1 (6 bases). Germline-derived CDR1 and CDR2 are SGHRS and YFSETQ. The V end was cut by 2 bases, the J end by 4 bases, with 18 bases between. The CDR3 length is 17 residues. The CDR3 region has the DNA TGCGCCAGCAGCTTCGGGTCCACAGGGCAGATTAATGAAAAACTGTTTTTT. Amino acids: CASSFGSTGQINEKLFF.

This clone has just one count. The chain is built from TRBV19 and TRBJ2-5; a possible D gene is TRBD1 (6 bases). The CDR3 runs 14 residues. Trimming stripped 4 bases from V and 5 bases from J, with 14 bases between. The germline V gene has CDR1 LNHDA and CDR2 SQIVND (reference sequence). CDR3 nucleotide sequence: TGTGCCAGTAGTAGGGACACCCGAAGGGAGACCCAGTACTTC. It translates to CASSRDTRRETQYF.

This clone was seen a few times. The CDR3 DNA sequence: TGTGCTAGTGGTTTGGTAAGGGGAGAGCAGTACTTC. Its translation is CASGLVRGEQYF. V gene TRBV12-5 combines with J gene TRBJ2-7; possibly TRBD1 for D (5 bases). Trimming removed 0 bases from V and 7 bases from J, with 7 bases in between. The CDR3 runs to 12 residues. Germline V gene sequence: CDR1 LGHNT, CDR2 FRNRAP.

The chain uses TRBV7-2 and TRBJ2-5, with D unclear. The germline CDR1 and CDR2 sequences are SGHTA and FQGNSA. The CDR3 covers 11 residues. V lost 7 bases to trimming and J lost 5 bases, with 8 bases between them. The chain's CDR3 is CASTAWETQYF. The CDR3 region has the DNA TGTGCCAGCACAGCTTGGGAGACCCAGTACTTC. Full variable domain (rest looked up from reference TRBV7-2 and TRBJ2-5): GAGVSQSPSNKVTEKGKDVELRCDPISGHTALYWYRQSLGQGLEFLIYFQGNSAPDKSGLPSDRFSAERTGGSVSTLTIQRTQQEDSAVYLCASTAWETQYFGPGTRLLVL.

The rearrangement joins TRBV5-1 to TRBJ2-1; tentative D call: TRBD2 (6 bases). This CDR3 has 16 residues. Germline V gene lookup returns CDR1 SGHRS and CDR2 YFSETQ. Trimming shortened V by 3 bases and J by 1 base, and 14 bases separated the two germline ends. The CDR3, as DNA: TGCGCCAGCAGCTGGGCGGAGGGCCGTTCCTACAATGAGCAGTTCTTC. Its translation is CASSWAEGRSYNEQFF.

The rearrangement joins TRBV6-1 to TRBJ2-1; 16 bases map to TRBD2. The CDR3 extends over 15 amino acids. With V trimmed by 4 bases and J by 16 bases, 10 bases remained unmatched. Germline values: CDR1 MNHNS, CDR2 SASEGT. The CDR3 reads CASSGSGTSGGAGFF. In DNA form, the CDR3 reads TGTGCCAGCAGTGGATCAGGGACTAGCGGGGGGGCAGGATTCTTC.

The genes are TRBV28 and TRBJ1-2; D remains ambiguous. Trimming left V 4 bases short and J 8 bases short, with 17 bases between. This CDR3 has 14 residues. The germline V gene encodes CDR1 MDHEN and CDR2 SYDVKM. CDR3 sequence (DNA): TGTGCCAGCAGTTCCCTGGAAGAGACACAGGGCTACACCTTC. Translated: CASSSLEETQGYTF.

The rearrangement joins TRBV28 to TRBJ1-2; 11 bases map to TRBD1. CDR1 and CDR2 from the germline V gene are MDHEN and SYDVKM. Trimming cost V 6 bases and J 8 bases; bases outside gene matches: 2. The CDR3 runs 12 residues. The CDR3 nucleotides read TGTGCCAGCAGACGGACAGGGGGCGGCTACACCTTC. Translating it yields CASRRTGGGYTF.

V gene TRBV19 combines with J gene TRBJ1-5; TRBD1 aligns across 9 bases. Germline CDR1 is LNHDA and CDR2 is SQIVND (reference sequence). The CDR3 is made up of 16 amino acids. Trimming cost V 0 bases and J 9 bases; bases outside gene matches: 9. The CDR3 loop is CASSIEWTGVNGPQHF. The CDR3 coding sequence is TGTGCCAGTAGTATAGAGTGGACAGGGGTGAATGGGCCCCAGCATTTT. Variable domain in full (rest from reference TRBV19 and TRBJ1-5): DGGITQSPKYLFRKEGQNVTLSCEQNLNHDAMYWYRQDPGQGLRLIYYSQIVNDFQKGDIAEGYSVSREKKESFPLTVTSAQKNPTAFYLCASSIEWTGVNGPQHFGDGTRLSIL.

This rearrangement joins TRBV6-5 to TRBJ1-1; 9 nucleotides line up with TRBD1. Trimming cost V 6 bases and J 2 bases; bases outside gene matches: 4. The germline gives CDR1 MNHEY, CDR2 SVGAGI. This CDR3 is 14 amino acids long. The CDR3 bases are TGTGCCAGCAGGCCGGGACAGGGAAACACTGAAGCTTTCTTT. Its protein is CASRPGQGNTEAFF.

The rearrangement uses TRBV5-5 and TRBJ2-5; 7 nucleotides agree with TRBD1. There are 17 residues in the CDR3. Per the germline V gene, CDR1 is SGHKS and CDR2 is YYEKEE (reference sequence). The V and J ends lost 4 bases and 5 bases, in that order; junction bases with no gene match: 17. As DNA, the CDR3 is TGTGCCAGCAGCAGAACGGGACAGAAAACGGAGAGGGAGACCCAGTACTTC. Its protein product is CASSRTGQKTERETQYF. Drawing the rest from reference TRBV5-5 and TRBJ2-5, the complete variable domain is DAGVTQSPTHLIKTRGQQVTLRCSPISGHKSVSWYQQVLGQGPQFIFQYYEKEERGRGNFPDRFSARQFPNYSSELNVNALLLGDSALYLCASSRTGQKTERETQYFGPGTRLLVL.

CDR3 coding DNA: TGTGCCAGCAGCCCCCAACAGGGTTCTGGCTACACCTTC. Its protein is CASSPQQGSGYTF. The chain combines TRBV7-3 with TRBJ1-2, with D tentatively TRBD1 (6 bases). Germline lookup yields CDR1 SGHTA and CDR2 FQGTGA. V was clipped by 5 bases and J by 7 bases, with 14 bases between them. There are 13 residues in the CDR3.